The present T cell receptor (beta chain) was sequenced within a study of neurological immune-mediated disorders. MiXCR, run by TCRdb on the 5' RACE reads, gives a single entry per CDR3 protein. The sample carries 85,000 to 90,000 distinct CDR3 sequences, under 4.5% recorded once. V lost 5 bases to trimming and J lost 3 bases, with 17 bases between them. CDR1 SEHNR and CDR2 FQNEAQ come from the germline V gene (reference sequence). This CDR3 comprises 15 residues. This clonotype occurred many times. Sample: PBMCs. The clonotype was recovered from a woman between 45 and 60 years old with multiple sclerosis. The chain couples TRBV7-9 to TRBJ2-7, with D possibly being TRBD1 (6 bases). CDR3 bases: TGTGCCAGCAGCCGATCTTCGGCCAGGGGCTACGAGCAGTACTTC. It specifies CASSRSSARGYEQYF.